The 9 T cell receptor beta chains below come from one sample, sequenced in a study of naive and memory T cell subsets. An equimolar mix of two oligonucleotides served as the beta constant-region primer for TRBC1 and TRBC2. Ligated cDNA was amplified by four rounds of PCR with nested alpha and beta constant-region primers and SP2. One entry per CDR3 protein results from TCRdb running MiXCR on the UMI-ligation and nested PCR reads. The sample lists roughly 4,600 distinct CDR3 sequences, around 5.2% occurring once. Sequencing was performed on effector memory CD8+ T cells from blood. Subset given: effector memory, CD45RA- CD27-. The receptors stem from a human donor in good health.

Worth noting for this clonotype: Compared with germline, one end of the junction differs, possibly owing to a read error. This chain uses TRBV7-6 with TRBJ2-1, with 7 bases identical to TRBD1. Germline values: CDR1 SGHVS, CDR2 FNYEAQ. The CDR3 runs 16 residues. CDR3 residues: CASSPRDSNPYNEKFF. CDR3 nucleotides: TGTGCCAGCAGCCCTCGGGACAGCAACCCCTACAATGAGAAGTTCTTC. Looking up the rest from reference TRBV7-6 and TRBJ2-1 gives the full variable domain: GAGVSQSPRYKVTKRGQDVALRCDPISGHVSLYWYRQALGQGPEFLTYFNYEAQQDKSGLPNDRFSAERPEGSISTLTIQRTEQRDSAMYRCASSPRDSNPYNEKFFGPGTRLTVL.

This clonotype has at least ten counts. J is TRBJ2-1 and V is TRBV6-4; D unclear. V lost 5 bases and J 1 base, leaving 9 bases between the germline ends. Germline V gene data show CDR1 as MRHNA and CDR2 as SNTAGT. This CDR3 region has 14 residues. CDR3 coding DNA: TGTGCCAGCAGTAGTGACACATCCTACAATGAGCAGTTCTTC. This encodes CASSSDTSYNEQFF.

Only a few counts were recorded for this clonotype. CDR3 region: CASSEVPGTGSGEQYF. The CDR3 DNA reads as TGTGCCAGCAGTGAAGTTCCCGGGACAGGTTCGGGCGAGCAGTACTTC. V and J are TRBV6-1 and TRBJ2-7; 8 bases match TRBD1. The V and J ends lost 1 base and 6 bases, in that order; junction bases with no gene match: 11. The CDR3 totals 16 residues. Germline CDR1 is MNHNS and CDR2 is SASEGT.

By sample share, this clonotype is large. The chain is built from TRBV6-4 and TRBJ1-1, with D perhaps TRBD1 (6 bases). This CDR3 contains 13 residues. CDR1 and CDR2 (germline): MRHNA, SNTAGT. The V end lost 3 bases, the J end lost 1 base, and 6 bases lay between the germline ends. CDR3: CASSEGANTEAFF. The CDR3 nucleotides read TGTGCCAGCAGTGAGGGGGCGAACACTGAAGCTTTCTTT.

This clonotype was picked up a small number of times. Given the absence of the conserved phenylalanine or tryptophan at the CDR3 end, a read error is likely. It is unclear where the CDR3 begins or ends on the DNA, so no DNA is shown, and the CDR3 is as TCRdb lists it. The chain couples TRBV2 to TRBJ2-2; TRBD1, the D gene given by the table, was not confirmed from the DNA. Germline-derived CDR1 and CDR2 are SNHLY and FYNNEI. The CDR3 spans 14 amino acids, including both terminal residues. The CDR3 spells CASSELWGALAGEL.

This clonotype was picked up a small number of times. The chain links TRBV29-1 to TRBJ1-5; no definite D call. The CDR3 loop spans 13 amino acids. The germline V gene has CDR1 SQVTM and CDR2 ANQGSEA. V was clipped by 1 base and J by 2 bases, with 6 bases between them. CDR3 protein: CSVEVAGNQPQHF. CDR3 nucleotide sequence: TGCAGCGTTGAAGTTGCCGGCAATCAGCCCCAGCATTTT.

This clonotype was observed many times. Written as DNA, the CDR3 is TGTGCCAGCAGCCTCGGGGCTAGCGGGAGCCGCAATGAGCAGTTCTTC. This gives the protein CASSLGASGSRNEQFF. This chain uses TRBV7-9 with TRBJ2-1, with TRBD2 identical over 10 bases. The CDR3 has 16 amino acids. Per germline, CDR1 SEHNR and CDR2 FQNEAQ (reference sequence). Trimming took 5 bases from V and 6 from J; bases not matched to a gene: 10.

Sample share makes this clonotype medium-sized. The chain combines TRBV11-2 with TRBJ2-1; a weak D match, TRBD1 (6 bases). Germline V gene lookup returns CDR1 SGHAT and CDR2 FQNNGV. The V end lost 5 bases, the J end lost 5 bases, and 10 bases lay between the germline ends. CDR3 length: 13 residues. CDR3 residues: CASSHWTDNEQFF. Here the CDR3 DNA reads TGTGCCAGCAGCCATTGGACAGACAATGAGCAGTTCTTC.

The chain links TRBV14 to TRBJ1-5, with TRBD1 matching 8 bases. The CDR3 runs to 15 residues. Looked up from germline, CDR1 is SGHDN and CDR2 is FVKESK. The V and J ends lost 1 base and 6 bases, in that order; junction bases with no gene match: 5. The DNA of the CDR3 is TGTGCCAGCAGCCAAGGACAGGGGTTTAGTCAGCCCCAGCATTTT. Its translation: CASSQGQGFSQPQHF.